This TCR beta chain was recovered during a study of T cell changes during pregnancy in multiple sclerosis. This CDR3 is built from 13 residues. V lost 4 bases to trimming and J lost 10 bases, with 14 bases between them. The germline V gene encodes CDR1 PRHDT and CDR2 FYEKMQ (reference sequence). Sequenced by immunoSEQ multiplex PCR; TCRdb stores in-frame clones only, minus some. The sample yields roughly 42,000 clones, over 90% seen once. The specimen comprised CD8+ T cells from peripheral blood mononuclear cells, sampled in the third trimester of pregnancy. The sequence came from a female donor with multiple sclerosis, enrolled in a pregnancy study. This chain connects TRBV13 to TRBJ2-1, with D unresolved. The CDR3 DNA is TGTGCCAGCAGCTACATCGAACATCCCGAGCAGTTCTTC. Protein product: CASSYIEHPEQFF.